This is a list of T cell receptor beta chains from one sample in a study of CD8+ T cells in alopecia areata. Some clones are missing from TCRdb's copy, which holds only in-frame ones; the method was immunoSEQ multiplex PCR. The sample records 110,000 to 150,000 clones, 45% to 65% being singletons. The specimen comprised CD8+ T cells sorted from blood, sampled at week 4, from a patient treated with tofacitinib. The source is a human donor with alopecia areata. Each CDR3 is given without its conserved first and last residue. A clone size is listed for some rows: how often the clone was seen (once, few, many), or a class if it is expanded.

j_call v_call clone_size cdr3_length cdr3_aa
TRBJ2-6 TRBV10-3 few 12 AISVISGANVLT
TRBJ1-4 TRBV2 few 14 ASSEAGWTGFEKLF
TRBJ2-1 TRBV19 - 12 ASRGQGARNEQF
TRBJ1-2 TRBV30 - 10 ACLGTDYGYT
TRBJ1-1 TRBV4-1 few 11 ASSQGSMPEAF
TRBJ1-2 TRBV29-1 - 10 SVPDRFYGYT
TRBJ1-1 TRBV6-1 - 11 ASSVPGNTEAF
TRBJ2-7 TRBV5-6 - 12 ASSQLGTDYEQY
TRBJ1-5 TRBV30 few 13 AWSLWGDWTQPQH
TRBJ1-6 TRBV13 - 11 ASSLTSSSPLH
TRBJ1-1 TRBV6-5 - 12 ASSYSEGYTEAF
TRBJ2-7 TRBV29-1 few 13 SVEEWVTGDYEQY
TRBJ2-1 TRBV6-5 - 12 ASNPGPPYNEQF
TRBJ2-1 TRBV5-6 few 10 ASILEGGEQF
TRBJ1-1 TRBV30 - 12 ASGGSGGATEAF
TRBJ1-6 TRBV30 - 13 AWSVPRAYNSPLH
TRBJ2-1 TRBV9 - 13 ASSETGAPFNEQF
TRBJ2-1 TRBV19 few 11 ASSIDSLEGQF
TRBJ1-5 TRBV29-1 - 13 SVEVGRGPGQPQH
TRBJ2-3 TRBV27 few 12 ASSLSPVPDTQY
TRBJ1-5 TRBV13 few 13 ASRKWGDSNQPQH
TRBJ2-5 TRBV13 few 13 ASSPLGGQQETQY
TRBJ1-1 TRBV9 - 11 ASSVDGNTEAF
TRBJ2-7 TRBV30 - 11 AWNLGRDYEQY
TRBJ2-7 TRBV7-2 - 14 ASSFFPDTAPYEQY
TRBJ1-5 TRBV25-1 - 13 ASSEYEGGNQPQH
TRBJ2-5 TRBV5-6 - 11 ASSFIAGADQY
TRBJ2-2 TRBV6-5 few 14 ASSYDTPRDTGELF
TRBJ2-7 TRBV7-9 few 11 ASRGGRGAEQY
TRBJ2-7 TRBV5-4 - 12 ASSLGQGAYEQY
TRBJ2-1 TRBV5-6 - 14 ASSFVAGGRYNEQF
TRBJ2-3 TRBV13 - 12 ASSLGRNTDTQY
TRBJ2-1 TRBV30 - 12 ASMDFSSYNEQF
TRBJ1-6 TRBV6-5 - 14 ASSYHQRVDNSPLH
TRBJ1-1 TRBV5-1 - 13 ASSLGGGLNTEAF
TRBJ1-4 TRBV27 few 11 ASPDRVGEKLF
TRBJ1-1 TRBV9 - 9 ASSEGGEAF
TRBJ2-3 TRBV27 - 11 ASSLGGPDTQY
TRBJ2-7 TRBV30 few 10 AWTPGGSEQY
TRBJ1-5 TRBV7-9 few 12 ASSSSGSNQPQH
TRBJ1-6 TRBV5-4 - 14 ASSHRRTAGNSPLH
TRBJ1-4 TRBV9 - 13 ASSVAGTSNEKLF
TRBJ1-2 TRBV27 once 13 ASSISSGGSDGYT
TRBJ2-7 TRBV11-1 - 12 ASSLAGPAYEQY
TRBJ1-6 TRBV27 few 12 ASSLRGALATLH
TRBJ1-2 TRBV27 - 10 ASRGQAYGYT